The 13 T cell receptor beta chains listed next were all sequenced from one sample in a study of blood T cell repertoires in COVID-19. The table came from immunoSEQ multiplex PCR; TCRdb's copy has only in-frame clones and leaves some out. The sample records more than 250,000 clones, 80% to 90% being singletons. The sequenced material came from PBMCs or T cells enriched from blood (not recorded which). The receptors here all came from a young woman who had recovered from COVID-19.

This chain joins TRBV5-6 and TRBJ1-6; D not certain. This CDR3 contains 15 residues. Per germline, CDR1 SGHDT and CDR2 YYEEEE. Trimming pared 0 bases from V and 7 bases from J, leaving 11 bases between. The CDR3 sequence is CASSLGTGYNSPLHF. The DNA for the CDR3 is TGTGCCAGCAGCTTGGGTACGGGTTACAATTCACCCCTCCACTTT.

This chain uses TRBV7-5 with TRBJ1-4. TRBV7-5 represents a pseudogene. This CDR3 spans 14 amino acids. Written as DNA, the CDR3 is TGTGCCAGAAGCCAACCCCGGGGGGACGAAAAACTGTTTTTT. Translated: CARSQPRGDEKLFF.

The J gene is TRBJ2-6, the V gene TRBV2, with D possibly TRBD2 on 7 matching bases. Trimming left V 8 bases short and J 0 bases short, with 11 bases between. Germline CDR1 and CDR2: SNHLY and FYNNEI. The CDR3 is 15 amino acids. CDR3 sequence: CASGGGPSGANVLTF. The DNA for the CDR3 is TGTGCCAGCGGGGGGGGCCCCTCTGGGGCCAACGTCCTGACTTTC. Looking up the rest from reference TRBV2 and TRBJ2-6 gives the full variable domain: EPEVTQTPSHQVTQMGQEVILRCVPISNHLYFYWYRQILGQKVEFLVSFYNNEISEKSEIFDDQFSVERPDGSNFTLKIRSTKLEDSAMYFCASGGGPSGANVLTFGAGSRLTVL.

This clone was seen a handful of times. The V gene is TRBV6-5, the J gene TRBJ1-1, with D maybe TRBD1 (5 bases). V was trimmed by 7 bases and J by 5 bases, leaving 17 bases between them. The germline CDR1 and CDR2 sequences are MNHEY and SVGAGI. The CDR3 length is 14 residues. CDR3 protein: CASKQADSGTEAFF. CDR3 DNA sequence: TGTGCCAGCAAACAGGCTGATAGTGGTACTGAAGCTTTCTTT.

The CDR3 coding sequence is TGTGCCAGCAGTTTAATATGGGACACACCGTTGGCCGGGGAGCTGTTTTTT. Translated: CASSLIWDTPLAGELFF. This sequence joins TRBV27 and TRBJ2-2, with a weak D call TRBD1 (6 bases). CDR1 is MNHEY and CDR2 is SMNVEV in the germline V gene (reference sequence). The length of the CDR3 is 17 residues. The V end lost 2 bases, the J end lost 6 bases, and 19 bases lay between the germline ends.

The V and J genes are TRBV30 and TRBJ2-7, with 9 bases identical to TRBD2. V shed 4 bases and J 6 bases; nucleotides not matched to a gene: 10. This CDR3 spans 14 amino acids. Germline lookup yields CDR1 GTSNPN and CDR2 SVGIG (reference sequence). The CDR3 here is CAWTRGAGGGEQYF. CDR3 in DNA: TGTGCCTGGACCCGAGGAGCGGGGGGCGGCGAGCAGTACTTC.

The rearrangement joins TRBV28 to TRBJ2-1, with a possible D match to TRBD1 (6 bases). V gave up 4 bases and J gave up 5 bases, with 18 bases separating them. The germline gives CDR1 MDHEN, CDR2 SYDVKM. The CDR3 extends over 16 amino acids. CDR3 in amino acids: CASSSGARGGDNEQFF. The CDR3 bases are TGTGCCAGCAGTTCCGGGGCCCGAGGGGGAGACAATGAGCAGTTCTTC.

CDR3 sequence reads: CASSFGTIYNEQFF. The DNA for the CDR3 is TGTGCCAGCAGCTTTGGGACAATCTACAATGAGCAGTTCTTC. This chain connects TRBV5-6 to TRBJ2-1; a possible D gene is TRBD1 (6 bases). V was cut by 2 bases and J by 3 bases, with 9 bases left in between. Germline V gene data show CDR1 as SGHDT and CDR2 as YYEEEE. The CDR3 is made up of 14 amino acids.

CDR3 residues: CASSFQVYEQYF. The CDR3 coding sequence is TGTGCCAGCAGTTTCCAGGTCTACGAGCAGTACTTC. The genes are TRBV12-3 or TRBV12-4 and TRBJ2-7; unclear D gene. The V gene lost 3 bases and the J gene lost 3 bases, with 6 bases spanning the gap. The CDR3 has 12 residues.

V usage is TRBV4-2 and J usage is TRBJ2-2, with 8 bases aligning to TRBD2. V was pared by 1 base and J by 6 bases, with 10 bases of the junction left unmatched. CDR1 and CDR2 from the germline V gene are LGHNA and YNFKEQ. This CDR3 contains 17 residues. The CDR3 reads CASSQGRSTAGAGELFF. As DNA, the CDR3 is TGTGCCAGCAGCCAAGGTCGTAGTACAGCGGGAGCCGGGGAGCTGTTTTTT.

The chain couples TRBV3-1 (or the pseudogene TRBV3-2) to TRBJ1-2; TRBD1 is a possible D gene (5 bases). This CDR3 spans 14 amino acids. Germline V gene lookup returns CDR1 LGHDT and CDR2 YNNKEL (reference sequence). Trimming took 0 bases from V and 7 from J, leaving 12 bases between them. The CDR3 sequence: CASSQDAPQGGYTF. Here the CDR3 DNA reads TGTGCCAGCAGCCAAGACGCACCCCAGGGTGGCTACACCTTC.

The rearrangement links TRBV3-1 (or the pseudogene TRBV3-2) to TRBJ1-2; no clear D. Per germline, CDR1 LGHDT and CDR2 YNNKEL (reference sequence). V lost 2 bases and J 4 bases, leaving 11 bases between the germline ends. This CDR3 comprises 14 residues. CDR3 sequence reads: CASSQSTAAYGYTF. In DNA, the CDR3 is TGTGCCAGCAGCCAATCAACAGCTGCCTATGGCTACACCTTC.

The V and J genes are TRBV28 and TRBJ2-5; the match to TRBD2 covers 7 bases. The CDR3 is 16 amino acids. Losses at the gene ends were 5 bases for V and 2 bases for J; bases not matched to a gene: 11. The germline V gene encodes CDR1 MDHEN and CDR2 SYDVKM. The CDR3 region is CASSTPGAGEQETQYF. CDR3 DNA: TGTGCCAGCAGTACCCCTGGGGCGGGAGAACAAGAGACCCAGTACTTC.